This T cell receptor beta chain was sequenced during a study of cytomegalovirus exposure and HLA in healthy donors. The CDR3 sequence is 14 residues long. Germline lookup yields CDR1 SEHNR and CDR2 FQNEAQ (reference sequence). In regard to this clone: Its ends do not fully match the called genes, so a read error is possible.

The PCR made use of 60 Vbeta and 13 Jbeta primers. Data came from immunoSEQ multiplex PCR; TCRdb stores just in-frame clones and leaves some out. The table has about 190,000 clones, around 81% seen once; the top ten hold around 2.1%. The chain combines TRBV7-9 with TRBJ2-7; 9 bases match TRBD1. Sequenced material: PBMCs. This sequence was found in a woman aged 18-29 years in good health and CMV-seropositive. The CDR3 region has the DNA TGTTCCAGCAGCCCATGGGGACAGGGCTACGAGCAGTACTTC. Its protein product is CSSSPWGQGYEQYF.